Given below is one TCR beta chain in context. Its antigen remains unknown. The record originates from a study of T cell repertoires in cytomegalovirus infection. V lost 5 bases, J lost 4 bases, and 3 bases stayed unmatched. The CDR3 spans 13 residues. CDR1 SGHTA and CDR2 FQGNSA come from the germline V gene. TCRdb analysed the reads with MiXCR anew, one entry per CDR3 protein. The sample has some 500,000 distinct CDR3 sequences, more than 30% seen once. The gene calls are TRBV7-2 and TRBJ2-3; TRBD1 agrees at 7 bases. The TCR was taken from a human donor in good health (CMV status not recorded). Some clones in this sample may be carry-over from other donors' samples. Here the sequenced sample was cultured PBMCs, taken from culture after CMV antigen stimulation. The CDR3 region is CASSLDRPDTQYF. For the CDR3, the DNA is TGTGCCAGCAGCCTGGACAGGCCAGATACGCAGTATTTT.